Listed below are T cell receptor beta chains from one sample, sequenced in a study of blood T cells in healthy people across ages. TCRdb called the 5' RACE reads again in MiXCR, with one record for every CDR3 protein. The sample consists of roughly 800,000 distinct CDR3 sequences, about 34% of them appearing once. Material for sequencing was blood. The receptor set was obtained from a man younger than 35 in good health. CDR3s include the opening cysteine and the closing phenylalanine or tryptophan. The order of the fields is J gene, D gene, clone size, V gene, CDR3 protein, CDR3 DNA. A D gene is named only where the DNA matches it firmly. Clone size is shown for a subset of rows, as once, few, many or a class of expanded clone.

J gene: TRBJ1-4
D gene: .
clone size: .
V gene: TRBV4-1
CDR3 protein: CASRRRGEKLFF
CDR3 DNA: TGCGCCAGCAGGAGAAGGGGTGAAAAACTGTTTTTT

J gene: TRBJ2-1
D gene: .
clone size: many
V gene: TRBV20-1
CDR3 protein: CSARAEGRKLNNEQFF
CDR3 DNA: TGCAGTGCTAGAGCGGAGGGACGGAAATTAAACAATGAGCAGTTCTTC

J gene: TRBJ1-6
D gene: .
clone size: few
V gene: TRBV20-1
CDR3 protein: CSARPPHYISGSPLHF
CDR3 DNA: TGCAGTGCTAGGCCCCCACACTACATTTCGGGTTCACCCCTCCACTTT

J gene: TRBJ2-3
D gene: .
clone size: many
V gene: TRBV20-1
CDR3 protein: CSARGFGTDTQYF
CDR3 DNA: TGCAGTGCTAGGGGGTTCGGCACAGATACGCAGTATTTT

J gene: TRBJ2-7
D gene: TRBD2
clone size: many
V gene: TRBV4-2
CDR3 protein: CASSQDLGTSGDYEQYF
CDR3 DNA: TGTGCCAGCAGCCAAGATCTCGGGACTAGCGGGGACTACGAGCAGTACTTC

J gene: TRBJ1-2
D gene: .
clone size: .
V gene: TRBV20-1
CDR3 protein: CSMVKYTNYGYTF
CDR3 DNA: TGCAGTATGGTCAAGTATACTAACTATGGCTACACCTTC

J gene: TRBJ2-7
D gene: .
clone size: .
V gene: TRBV5-1
CDR3 protein: CASSTPVEGDEQYF
CDR3 DNA: TGCGCCAGCAGCACCCCCGTGGAGGGGGACGAGCAGTACTTC

J gene: TRBJ2-7
D gene: .
clone size: few
V gene: TRBV4-3
CDR3 protein: CASSQVGGGHYEQYF
CDR3 DNA: TGCGCCAGCAGCCAAGTCGGCGGGGGCCACTACGAGCAGTACTTC

J gene: TRBJ2-5
D gene: .
clone size: few
V gene: TRBV6-5
CDR3 protein: CASSYGERGETQYF
CDR3 DNA: TGTGCCAGCAGTTACGGGGAACGCGGAGAGACCCAGTACTTC

J gene: TRBJ2-5
D gene: .
clone size: many
V gene: TRBV14
CDR3 protein: CASSQRLRETQYF
CDR3 DNA: TGTGCCAGCAGCCAAAGGTTACGAGAGACCCAGTACTTC

J gene: TRBJ2-2
D gene: TRBD1
clone size: .
V gene: TRBV7-2
CDR3 protein: CASSLDSQGAGGELFF
CDR3 DNA: TGTGCCAGCAGCCTAGACTCACAGGGGGCGGGCGGGGAGCTGTTTTTT

J gene: TRBJ1-5
D gene: TRBD1
clone size: .
V gene: TRBV7-9
CDR3 protein: CASSLKGASQPQHF
CDR3 DNA: TGTGCCAGCAGCCTCAAGGGGGCAAGTCAGCCCCAGCATTTT

J gene: TRBJ1-2
D gene: .
clone size: many
V gene: TRBV6-6
CDR3 protein: CASSYRQNYGYTF
CDR3 DNA: TGTGCCAGCAGTTATAGGCAGAACTATGGCTACACCTTC

J gene: TRBJ2-5
D gene: .
clone size: .
V gene: TRBV9
CDR3 protein: CASSVGLEQETQYF
CDR3 DNA: TGTGCCAGCAGCGTAGGCCTAGAACAAGAGACCCAGTACTTC

J gene: TRBJ2-7
D gene: TRBD1
clone size: .
V gene: TRBV5-1
CDR3 protein: CASSPPGTGSYGEQYF
CDR3 DNA: TGCGCCAGCAGCCCCCCCGGGACAGGGAGTTATGGTGAGCAGTACTTC

J gene: TRBJ2-1
D gene: .
clone size: few
V gene: TRBV2
CDR3 protein: CASLLTDGGPVYNEQFF
CDR3 DNA: TGTGCCAGCCTTCTCACGGACGGGGGGCCGGTTTACAATGAGCAGTTCTTC

J gene: TRBJ2-1
D gene: .
clone size: .
V gene: TRBV25-1
CDR3 protein: CASMEEGRRDEQFF
CDR3 DNA: TGTGCCAGCATGGAGGAGGGACGTCGGGATGAGCAGTTCTTC

J gene: TRBJ1-6
D gene: .
clone size: few
V gene: TRBV6-1
CDR3 protein: CASSELGTRGSPLHF
CDR3 DNA: TGTGCCAGCAGTGAATTGGGGACGAGGGGTTCACCCCTCCACTTT

J gene: TRBJ1-1
D gene: .
clone size: .
V gene: TRBV5-1
CDR3 protein: CASSNSLGGGMNTEAFF
CDR3 DNA: TGCGCCAGCAGCAACAGCTTAGGGGGAGGAATGAACACTGAAGCTTTCTTT

J gene: TRBJ1-2
D gene: .
clone size: many
V gene: TRBV20-1
CDR3 protein: CSARDSSGHSNYGYTF
CDR3 DNA: TGCAGTGCTAGGGATTCCTCCGGACACTCTAACTATGGCTACACCTTC

J gene: TRBJ2-3
D gene: .
clone size: .
V gene: TRBV4-2
CDR3 protein: CASSHPFNSTTDTQYF
CDR3 DNA: TGTGCCAGCAGCCACCCATTTAACTCGACCACAGATACGCAGTATTTT

J gene: TRBJ2-1
D gene: TRBD1
clone size: .
V gene: TRBV9
CDR3 protein: CAISEGGTGLNNEQFF
CDR3 DNA: TGTGCCATCAGTGAAGGGGGGACAGGTCTGAACAATGAGCAGTTCTTC

J gene: TRBJ2-2
D gene: TRBD2
clone size: .
V gene: TRBV7-9
CDR3 protein: CASSAGGPNTGELFF
CDR3 DNA: TGTGCCAGCAGCGCGGGGGGTCCCAACACCGGGGAGCTGTTTTTT

J gene: TRBJ2-5
D gene: .
clone size: .
V gene: TRBV9
CDR3 protein: CASSVGRAEQETQYF
CDR3 DNA: TGTGCCAGCAGCGTAGGGCGGGCAGAACAAGAGACCCAGTACTTC